This T cell receptor (beta chain) was recorded in a study of control samples from healthy donors and cancer patients. Generated by immunoSEQ multiplex PCR, the TCRdb table keeps only in-frame clones and is missing some. Of some 150,000 clones in the sample, 93% were seen once. The sequence was collected from a man aged 50 or older in good health. The sequenced sample consisted of blood.

CDR3 nucleotide sequence: TGTGCCAGCAGCTTAGGGAAGGGCTATATCTACGAGCAGTACTTC. Encoded protein: CASSLGKGYIYEQYF. The J gene is TRBJ2-7, the V gene TRBV7-2, with D unresolved. The CDR3 loop spans 15 amino acids. The V end was cut by 1 base, the J end by 3 bases, with 13 bases between. Germline V gives CDR1 SGHTA, CDR2 FQGNSA.